This T cell receptor beta chain emerged from a study of blood T cell repertoires in COVID-19. Some clones are missing from TCRdb's copy, which holds only in-frame ones; the method was immunoSEQ multiplex PCR. The table has 95,000 to 120,000 clones, 88% seen once. The germline V gene encodes CDR1 SGHRS and CDR2 YFSETQ. The CDR3 is 15 amino acids. J lost 3 bases, V lost 6 bases, and 8 bases had no gene match. The material sequenced was peripheral blood. The gene calls are TRBV5-1 and TRBJ2-1; TRBD2 agrees at 8 bases. The TCR comes from a human donor in a cohort sampled during active COVID-19. CDR3 in DNA: TGCGCCAGCACCGAAACTAGCGGAGACTACAATGAGCAGTTCTTC. Translation: CASTETSGDYNEQFF.